This T cell receptor (beta chain) was recorded in a study of blood T cell repertoires in COVID-19. Looking at the study overall: Nucleic acid was either cDNA or gDNA, and it came from T cells, B-cell-depleted T cells, or PBMCs.

The Seattle patients, enrolled during active infection, were followed longitudinally. Germline CDR1 and CDR2: MNHEY and SMNVEV (reference sequence). With V trimmed by 11 bases and J by 1 base, 10 bases remained unmatched. The CDR3 extends over 17 amino acids. In the original analysis: Amplification of reference gene primers was used by the study to estimate nucleated cell counts. The repertoire was sequenced with immunoSEQ multiplex PCR; TCRdb's copy has only in-frame clones and lacks some. V and J calls and clone size are copied from that table; D and trimming were computed from the DNA. The table includes approximately 480,000 clones, about 88% detected once.

The clonotype was recovered from a man younger than 35 with COVID-19, enrolled during active disease. What was sequenced was peripheral blood. This sequence joins TRBV27 and TRBJ2-2, with 13 bases identical to TRBD2. The CDR3 here is CARETTSGGQNTGELFF. The CDR3 DNA is TGTGCCCGCGAAACGACTAGCGGGGGGCAGAACACCGGGGAGCTGTTTTTT.